The TCR beta chain described here comes from a study of cytomegalovirus exposure and HLA in healthy donors. Clones were sequenced by immunoSEQ multiplex PCR, and TCRdb holds only the in-frame ones, with some missing. The sample records 150,000 to 200,000 clones, around four fifths being singletons. The junction had 2 bases not matched to a gene; V was cut back by 3 bases and J by 6 bases. This CDR3 is 13 amino acids long. Germline CDR1 PRHDT, CDR2 FYEKMQ (reference sequence). Among the 100 to 150 subjects of the validation cohort, separate from the roughly 730-subject first cohort, were the donors. Material: PBMCs. The chain uses TRBV13 and TRBJ2-1; 7 nucleotides line up with TRBD2. This sequence originates from a man aged 25 to 40 in good health and CMV-seropositive. The CDR3 spells CASSLGGINEQFF. CDR3 nucleotides: TGTGCCAGCAGCTTGGGGGGGATCAATGAGCAGTTCTTC. The full variable domain, completed using reference TRBV13 and TRBJ2-1, is AAGVIQSPRHLIKEKRETATLKCYPIPRHDTVYWYQQGPGQDPQFLISFYEKMQSDKGSIPDRFSAQQFSDYHSELNMSSLELGDSALYFCASSLGGINEQFFGPGTRLTVL.